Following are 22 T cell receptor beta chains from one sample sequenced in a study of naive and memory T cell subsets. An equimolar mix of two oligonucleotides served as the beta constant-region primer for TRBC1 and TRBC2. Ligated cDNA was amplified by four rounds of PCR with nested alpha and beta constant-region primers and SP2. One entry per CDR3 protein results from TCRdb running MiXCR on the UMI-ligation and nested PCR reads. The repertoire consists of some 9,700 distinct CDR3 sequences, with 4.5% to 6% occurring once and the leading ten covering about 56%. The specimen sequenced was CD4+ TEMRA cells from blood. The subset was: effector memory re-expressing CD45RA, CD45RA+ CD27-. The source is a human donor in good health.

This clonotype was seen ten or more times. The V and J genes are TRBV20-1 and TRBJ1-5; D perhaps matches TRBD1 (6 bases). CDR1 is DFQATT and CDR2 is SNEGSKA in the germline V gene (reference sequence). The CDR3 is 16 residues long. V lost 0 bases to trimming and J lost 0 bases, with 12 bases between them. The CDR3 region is CSARDSQGFSNQPQHF. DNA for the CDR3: TGCAGTGCTAGAGATTCCCAGGGGTTTAGCAATCAGCCCCAGCATTTT.

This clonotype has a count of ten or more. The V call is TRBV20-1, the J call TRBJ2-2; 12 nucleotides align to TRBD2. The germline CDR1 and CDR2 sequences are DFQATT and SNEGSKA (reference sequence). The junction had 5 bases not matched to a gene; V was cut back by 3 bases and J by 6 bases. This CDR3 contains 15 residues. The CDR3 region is CSASLTSGGSGELFF. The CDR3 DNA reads TGCAGTGCTAGTTTGACTAGCGGGGGTTCCGGGGAGCTGTTTTTT.

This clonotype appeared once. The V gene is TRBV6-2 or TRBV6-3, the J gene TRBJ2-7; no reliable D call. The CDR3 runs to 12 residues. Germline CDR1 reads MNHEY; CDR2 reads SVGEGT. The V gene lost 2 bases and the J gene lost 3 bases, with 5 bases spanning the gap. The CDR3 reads CASSYTSYEQYF. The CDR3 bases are TGTGCCAGCAGTTACACCAGCTACGAGCAGTACTTC.

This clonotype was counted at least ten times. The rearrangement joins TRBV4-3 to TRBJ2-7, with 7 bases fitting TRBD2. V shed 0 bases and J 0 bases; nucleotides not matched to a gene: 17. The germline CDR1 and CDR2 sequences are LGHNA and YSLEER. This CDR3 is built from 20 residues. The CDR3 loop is CASSQDRYSGRKRSSYEQYF. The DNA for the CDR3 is TGCGCCAGCAGCCAAGATCGTTATAGCGGGCGTAAGAGAAGCTCCTACGAGCAGTACTTC.

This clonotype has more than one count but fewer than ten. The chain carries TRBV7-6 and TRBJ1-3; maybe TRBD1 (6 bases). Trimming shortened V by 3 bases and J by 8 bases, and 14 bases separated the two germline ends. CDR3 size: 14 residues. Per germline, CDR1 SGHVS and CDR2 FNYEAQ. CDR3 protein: CASSFSGDRDTIYF. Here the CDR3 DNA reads TGTGCCAGCAGCTTTTCAGGGGATCGGGACACCATATATTTT.

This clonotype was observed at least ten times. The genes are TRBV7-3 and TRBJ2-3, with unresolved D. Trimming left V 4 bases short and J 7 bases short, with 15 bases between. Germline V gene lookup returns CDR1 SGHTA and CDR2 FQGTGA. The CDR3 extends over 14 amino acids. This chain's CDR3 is CASSSMSLSNTQYF. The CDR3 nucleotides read TGTGCCAGCAGCTCCATGTCCTTATCGAATACGCAGTATTTT.

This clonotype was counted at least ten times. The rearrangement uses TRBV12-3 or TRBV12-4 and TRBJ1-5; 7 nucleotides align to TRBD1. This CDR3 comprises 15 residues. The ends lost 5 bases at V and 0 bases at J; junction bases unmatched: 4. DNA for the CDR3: TGTGCCAGCAGTGCCGGGACAGCTAGCAATCAGCCCCAGCATTTT. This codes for CASSAGTASNQPQHF.

The CDR3, as DNA: TGTGCCACCAGTCTCGGGGGGGGGTCCTACAATGAGCAGTTCTTC. This encodes CATSLGGGSYNEQFF. The chain uses TRBV24-1 and TRBJ2-1; TRBD2 aligns across 8 bases. Germline V gene lookup returns CDR1 KGHDR and CDR2 SFDVKD. This CDR3 spans 15 amino acids. V lost 6 bases, J lost 1 base, and 4 bases stayed unmatched.

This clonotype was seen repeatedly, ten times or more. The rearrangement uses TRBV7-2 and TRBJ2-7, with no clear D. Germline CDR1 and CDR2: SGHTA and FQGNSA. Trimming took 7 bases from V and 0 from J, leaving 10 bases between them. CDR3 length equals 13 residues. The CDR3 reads CASTHPSSYEQYF. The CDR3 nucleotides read TGTGCCAGCACCCATCCGAGCTCCTACGAGCAGTACTTC.

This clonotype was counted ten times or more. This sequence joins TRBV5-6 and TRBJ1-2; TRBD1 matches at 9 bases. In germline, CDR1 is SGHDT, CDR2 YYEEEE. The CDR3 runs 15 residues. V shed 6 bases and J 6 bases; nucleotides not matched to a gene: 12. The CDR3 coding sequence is TGTGCCAGCACCATCCGGGACAGGGAGAATCATGGCTACACCTTC. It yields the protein CASTIRDRENHGYTF.

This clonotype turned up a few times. The CDR3 DNA reads TGCAGTGCTAGAGCTCACGGACTAGCGGGTTCCCCCTACGAGCAGTACTTC. Protein: CSARAHGLAGSPYEQYF. The chain is built from TRBV20-1 and TRBJ2-7; TRBD2 aligns across 11 bases. In germline, CDR1 is DFQATT, CDR2 SNEGSKA (reference sequence). CDR3 length equals 17 residues. J lost 2 bases, V lost 1 base, and 10 bases had no gene match.

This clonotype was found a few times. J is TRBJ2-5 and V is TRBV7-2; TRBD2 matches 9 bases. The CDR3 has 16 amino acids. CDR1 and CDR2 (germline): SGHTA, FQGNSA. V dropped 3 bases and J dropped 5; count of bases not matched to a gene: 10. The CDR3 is CASSFRASGVGETQYF. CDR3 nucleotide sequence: TGTGCCAGCAGCTTTAGGGCTAGCGGGGTTGGGGAGACCCAGTACTTC.

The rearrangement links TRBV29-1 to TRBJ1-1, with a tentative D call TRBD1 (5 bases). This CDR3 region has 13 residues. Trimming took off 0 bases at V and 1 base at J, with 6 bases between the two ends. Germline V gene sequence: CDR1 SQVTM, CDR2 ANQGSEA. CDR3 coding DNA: TGCAGCGTTGAAGATGGGGGGAACACTGAAGCTTTCTTT. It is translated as CSVEDGGNTEAFF. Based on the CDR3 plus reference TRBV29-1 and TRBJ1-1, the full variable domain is SAVISQKPSRDICQRGTSLTIQCQVDSQVTMMFWYRQQPGQSLTLIATANQGSEATYESGFVIDKFPISRPNLTFSTLTVSNMSPEDSSIYLCSVEDGGNTEAFFGQGTRLTVV.

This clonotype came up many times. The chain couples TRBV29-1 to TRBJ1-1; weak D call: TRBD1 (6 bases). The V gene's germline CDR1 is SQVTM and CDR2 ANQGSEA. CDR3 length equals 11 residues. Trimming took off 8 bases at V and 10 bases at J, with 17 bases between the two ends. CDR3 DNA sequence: TGCAGCACCTATAGGGGGTTTGGAGCTTTCTTT. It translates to CSTYRGFGAFF.

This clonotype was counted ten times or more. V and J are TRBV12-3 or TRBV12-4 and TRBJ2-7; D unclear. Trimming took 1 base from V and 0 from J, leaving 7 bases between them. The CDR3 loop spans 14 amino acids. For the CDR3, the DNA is TGTGCCAGCAGTTTAGTGCACACCTCCTACGAGCAGTACTTC. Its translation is CASSLVHTSYEQYF.

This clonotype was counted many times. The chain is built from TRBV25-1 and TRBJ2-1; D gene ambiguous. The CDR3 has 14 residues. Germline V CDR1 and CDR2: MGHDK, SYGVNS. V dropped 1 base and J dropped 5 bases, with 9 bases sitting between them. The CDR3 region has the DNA TGTGCCAGCAGTGAATTTCTAGGACACAATGAGCAGTTCTTC. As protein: CASSEFLGHNEQFF. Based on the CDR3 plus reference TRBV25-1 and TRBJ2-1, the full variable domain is EADIYQTPRYLVIGTGKKITLECSQTMGHDKMYWYQQDPGMELHLIHYSYGVNSTEKGDLSSESTVSRIRTEHFPLTLESARPSHTSQYLCASSEFLGHNEQFFGPGTRLTVL.

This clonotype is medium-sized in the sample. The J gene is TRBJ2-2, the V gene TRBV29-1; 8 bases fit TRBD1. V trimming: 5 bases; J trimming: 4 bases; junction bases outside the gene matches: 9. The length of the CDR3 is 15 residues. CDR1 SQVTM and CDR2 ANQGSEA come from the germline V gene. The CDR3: CSVLSGQVPTGELFF. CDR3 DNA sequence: TGCAGCGTTCTATCGGGACAGGTTCCCACCGGGGAGCTGTTTTTT.

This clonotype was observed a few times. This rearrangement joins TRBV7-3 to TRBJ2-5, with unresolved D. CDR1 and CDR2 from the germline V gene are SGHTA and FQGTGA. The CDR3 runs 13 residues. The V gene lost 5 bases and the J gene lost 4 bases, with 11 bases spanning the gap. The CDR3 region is CASSPRLGETQYF. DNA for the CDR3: TGTGCCAGCAGCCCTAGACTCGGAGAGACCCAGTACTTC.

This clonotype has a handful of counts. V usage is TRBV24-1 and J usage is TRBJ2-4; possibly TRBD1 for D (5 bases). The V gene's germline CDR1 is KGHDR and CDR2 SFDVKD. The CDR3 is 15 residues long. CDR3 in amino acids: CDGQPNDLAKNIQYF. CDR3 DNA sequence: TGTGACGGACAACCTAACGACCTAGCCAAAAACATTCAGTACTTC.

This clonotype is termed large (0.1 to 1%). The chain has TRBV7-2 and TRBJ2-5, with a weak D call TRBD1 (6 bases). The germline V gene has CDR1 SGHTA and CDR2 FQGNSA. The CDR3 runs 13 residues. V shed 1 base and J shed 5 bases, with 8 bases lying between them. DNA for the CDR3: TGTGCCAGCAGCTTAGGGACAGTGGAGACCCAGTACTTC. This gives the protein CASSLGTVETQYF.

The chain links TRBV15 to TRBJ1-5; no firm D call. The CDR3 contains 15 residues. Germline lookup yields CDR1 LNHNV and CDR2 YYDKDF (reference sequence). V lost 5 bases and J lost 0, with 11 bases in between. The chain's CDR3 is CATSPGSYSNQPQHF. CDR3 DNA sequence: TGTGCCACCAGCCCGGGATCCTATAGCAATCAGCCCCAGCATTTT.

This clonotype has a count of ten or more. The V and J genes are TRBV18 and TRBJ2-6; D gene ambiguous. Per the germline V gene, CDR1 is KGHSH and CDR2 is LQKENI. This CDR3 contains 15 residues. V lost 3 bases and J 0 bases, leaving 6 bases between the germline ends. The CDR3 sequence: CASSPPTSGANVLTF. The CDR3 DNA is TGTGCCAGCTCACCCCCGACCTCTGGGGCCAACGTCCTGACTTTC.